Listed below are T cell receptor beta chains from one sample, sequenced in a study of T cell changes during pregnancy in multiple sclerosis. Libraries were prepared by immunoSEQ multiplex PCR; TCRdb keeps only in-frame clonotypes and omits some of them. Of about 27,000 clones detected, approximately 89% appear once; the ten largest clones hold approximately 17%. Sequenced material: CD8+ T cells from peripheral blood mononuclear cells, taken in the second trimester of pregnancy. These receptors were collected from a female donor with multiple sclerosis, enrolled in a pregnancy study. The conserved cysteine and the conserved F or W are not part of the CDR3 here.

j_gene: TRBJ1-1; v_gene: TRBV27; CDR3aa: ASSLQMNTEAF
j_gene: TRBJ2-2; v_gene: TRBV6-6; CDR3aa: ASSLAGGGGELF
j_gene: TRBJ1-5; v_gene: TRBV27; CDR3aa: ASSLAAGNGQPQH
j_gene: TRBJ1-4; v_gene: TRBV19; CDR3aa: ASIPTAGSNEKLF
j_gene: TRBJ2-7; v_gene: TRBV7-9; CDR3aa: ASSLGTVGDYEQY
j_gene: TRBJ2-5; v_gene: TRBV2; CDR3aa: ASQGLAGKRETQY
j_gene: TRBJ2-2; v_gene: TRBV9; CDR3aa: ASSVSGEGTGELF
j_gene: TRBJ2-1; v_gene: TRBV7-6; CDR3aa: ASSVGQSSYNEQF
j_gene: TRBJ1-2; v_gene: TRBV29-1; CDR3aa: SVEERQGYT
j_gene: TRBJ2-1; v_gene: TRBV9; CDR3aa: ASSVDPGSYNEQF
j_gene: TRBJ2-3; v_gene: TRBV5-5; CDR3aa: ASSFTLAGARVTDTQY
j_gene: TRBJ2-1; v_gene: TRBV28; CDR3aa: ASSLNSNEQF
j_gene: TRBJ2-3; v_gene: TRBV5-1; CDR3aa: ASSLDNRGFATDTQY
j_gene: TRBJ2-7; v_gene: TRBV28; CDR3aa: ASSRFLGLVTYEQY
j_gene: TRBJ2-1; v_gene: TRBV7-2; CDR3aa: ASSLFPNEQF
j_gene: TRBJ2-3; v_gene: TRBV2; CDR3aa: ASSDDHRLAGGPPLGTDTQY
j_gene: TRBJ1-1; v_gene: TRBV6-5; CDR3aa: ASSLNPWVRAF
j_gene: TRBJ2-7; v_gene: TRBV7-8; CDR3aa: ASRTSGPRDEQY
j_gene: TRBJ2-3; v_gene: TRBV28; CDR3aa: ASTGQLPDTQY
j_gene: TRBJ1-1; v_gene: TRBV14; CDR3aa: ASSPGTGGTEAF
j_gene: TRBJ2-1; v_gene: TRBV4-2; CDR3aa: ASSQERSNEQF
j_gene: TRBJ1-2; v_gene: TRBV9; CDR3aa: ASSPQGYGYT
j_gene: TRBJ2-7; v_gene: TRBV28; CDR3aa: ASSFGRAGGSYEQY
j_gene: TRBJ2-1; v_gene: TRBV6-1; CDR3aa: ASSESLATYNEQF
j_gene: TRBJ1-2; v_gene: TRBV30; CDR3aa: AWSGTDYGYT